This T cell receptor (beta chain) was profiled in a study of cytomegalovirus exposure and HLA in healthy donors. Study background: Out of about 410 genotyped donors, less than 85% belonged to the Caucasian-associated ancestry cluster.

Vbeta (60) and Jbeta (13) primers were used in the PCR. The table came from immunoSEQ multiplex PCR; TCRdb's copy has only in-frame clones and leaves some out. The sample includes about 110,000 clones, over 70% of them seen just once. The CDR3 length is 15 residues. Germline loops: CDR1 SGDLS, CDR2 YYNGEE. Between the trimmed V and J ends, which lost 0 bases and 7 bases, there was a span of 14 bases. The specimen was PBMCs. The chain has TRBV9 and TRBJ1-5, with no clear D. The clonotype comes from a woman aged 35 to 49 in good health and CMV-seropositive. The CDR3 nucleotides are TGTGCCAGCAGCGTAGGGGAGGTGGCAGGCCAGCCCCAGCATTTT. Protein: CASSVGEVAGQPQHF.